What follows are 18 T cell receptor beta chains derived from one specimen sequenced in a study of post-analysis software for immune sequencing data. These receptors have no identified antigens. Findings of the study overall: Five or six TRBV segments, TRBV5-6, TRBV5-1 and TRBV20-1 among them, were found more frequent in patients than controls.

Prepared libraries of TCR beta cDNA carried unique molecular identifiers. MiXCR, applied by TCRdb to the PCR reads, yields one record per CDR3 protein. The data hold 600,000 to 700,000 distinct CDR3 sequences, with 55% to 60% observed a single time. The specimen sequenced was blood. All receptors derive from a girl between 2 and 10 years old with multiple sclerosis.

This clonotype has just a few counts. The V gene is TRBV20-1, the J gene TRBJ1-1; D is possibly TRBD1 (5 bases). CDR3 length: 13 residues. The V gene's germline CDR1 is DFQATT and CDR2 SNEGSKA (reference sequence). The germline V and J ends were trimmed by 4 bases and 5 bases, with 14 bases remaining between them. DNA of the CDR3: TGCAGTGCTAAGGGCGGGGGATGGACTGAAGCTTTCTTT. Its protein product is CSAKGGGWTEAFF.

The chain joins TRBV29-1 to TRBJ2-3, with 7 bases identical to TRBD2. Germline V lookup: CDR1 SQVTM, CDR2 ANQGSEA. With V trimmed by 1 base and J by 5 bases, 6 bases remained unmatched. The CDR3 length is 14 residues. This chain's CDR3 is CSVEVAGEGDTQYF. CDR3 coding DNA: TGCAGCGTTGAAGTGGCGGGGGAAGGAGATACGCAGTATTTT.

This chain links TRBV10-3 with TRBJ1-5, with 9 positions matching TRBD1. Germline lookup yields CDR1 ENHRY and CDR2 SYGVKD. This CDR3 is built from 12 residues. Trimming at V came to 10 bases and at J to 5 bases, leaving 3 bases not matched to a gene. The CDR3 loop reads CATRTGDQPQHF. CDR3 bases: TGTGCCACCAGGACAGGGGATCAGCCCCAGCATTTT.

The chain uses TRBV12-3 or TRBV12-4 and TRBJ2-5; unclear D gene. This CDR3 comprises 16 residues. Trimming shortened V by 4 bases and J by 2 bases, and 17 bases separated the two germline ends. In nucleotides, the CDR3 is TGTGCCAGCAGTTCCCGCTCGACTGGTCCGCAAGAGACCCAGTACTTC. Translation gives CASSSRSTGPQETQYF.

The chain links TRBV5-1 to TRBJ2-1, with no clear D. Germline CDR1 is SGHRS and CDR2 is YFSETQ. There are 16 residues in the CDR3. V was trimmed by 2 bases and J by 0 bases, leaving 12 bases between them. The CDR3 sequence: CASSLPGLSSYNEQFF. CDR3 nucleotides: TGCGCCAGCAGCTTACCTGGCTTAAGCTCCTACAATGAGCAGTTCTTC.

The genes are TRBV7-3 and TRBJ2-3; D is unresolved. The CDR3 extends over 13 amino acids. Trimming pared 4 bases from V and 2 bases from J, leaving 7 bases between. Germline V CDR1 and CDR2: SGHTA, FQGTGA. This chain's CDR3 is CASSSTPTDTQYF. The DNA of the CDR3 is TGTGCCAGCAGCTCCACCCCCACAGATACGCAGTATTTT. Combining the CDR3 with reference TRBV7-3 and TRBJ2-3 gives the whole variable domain GAGVSQTPSNKVTEKGKYVELRCDPISGHTALYWYRQSLGQGPEFLIYFQGTGAADDSGLPNDRFFAVRPEGSVSTLKIQRTERGDSAVYLCASSSTPTDTQYFGPGTRLTVL.

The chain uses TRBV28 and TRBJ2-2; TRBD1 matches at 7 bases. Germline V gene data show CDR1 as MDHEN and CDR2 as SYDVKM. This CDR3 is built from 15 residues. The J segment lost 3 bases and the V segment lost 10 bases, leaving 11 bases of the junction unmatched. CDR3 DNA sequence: TGTGCCACCGCGCCAGGGGGAATGTACACCGGGGAGCTGTTTTTT. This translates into CATAPGGMYTGELFF.

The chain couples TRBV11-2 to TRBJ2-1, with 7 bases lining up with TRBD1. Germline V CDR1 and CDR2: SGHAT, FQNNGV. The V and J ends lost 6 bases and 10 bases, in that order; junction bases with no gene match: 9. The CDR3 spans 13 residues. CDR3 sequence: CASRNTGALEQFF. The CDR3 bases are TGTGCCAGCAGGAATACAGGGGCGTTGGAGCAGTTCTTC.

The CDR3 sequence: CAQAVYNEQFF. The CDR3 region has the DNA TGTGCCCAGGCAGTCTACAATGAGCAGTTCTTC. The chain is built from TRBV12-3 or TRBV12-4 and TRBJ2-1, with no clear D. The CDR3 covers 11 residues. V lost 11 bases, J lost 3 bases, and 8 bases lay in between.

The CDR3 spells CASSLEGQGLAKNIQYF. The CDR3 bases are TGTGCCAGCAGCTTGGAGGGACAGGGTCTAGCCAAAAACATTCAGTACTTC. The rearrangement uses TRBV5-6 and TRBJ2-4; 9 nucleotides agree with TRBD1. The CDR3 sequence is 17 residues long. Germline V CDR1 and CDR2: SGHDT, YYEEEE. Trimming cost V 0 bases and J 0 bases; bases outside gene matches: 4.

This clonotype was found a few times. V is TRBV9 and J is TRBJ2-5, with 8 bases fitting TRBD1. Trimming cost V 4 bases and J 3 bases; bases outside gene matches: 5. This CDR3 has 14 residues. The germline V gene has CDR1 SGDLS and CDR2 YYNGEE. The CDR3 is CASSTDRVEETQYF. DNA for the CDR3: TGTGCCAGCAGCACGGACAGGGTTGAAGAGACCCAGTACTTC.

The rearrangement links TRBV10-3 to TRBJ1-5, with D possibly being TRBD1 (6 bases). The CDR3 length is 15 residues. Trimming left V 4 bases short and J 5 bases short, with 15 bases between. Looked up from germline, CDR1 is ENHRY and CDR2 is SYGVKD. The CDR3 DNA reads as TGTGCCATCAGTGTTGGGCAGGGGAAGGATCAGCCCCAGCATTTT. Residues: CAISVGQGKDQPQHF.

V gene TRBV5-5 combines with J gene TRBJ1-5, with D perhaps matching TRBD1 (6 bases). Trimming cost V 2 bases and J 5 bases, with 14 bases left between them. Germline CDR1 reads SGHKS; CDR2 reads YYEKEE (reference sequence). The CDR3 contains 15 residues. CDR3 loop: CASSLDRSLYQPQHF. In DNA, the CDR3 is TGTGCCAGCAGCTTAGACAGGTCCCTCTATCAGCCCCAGCATTTT.

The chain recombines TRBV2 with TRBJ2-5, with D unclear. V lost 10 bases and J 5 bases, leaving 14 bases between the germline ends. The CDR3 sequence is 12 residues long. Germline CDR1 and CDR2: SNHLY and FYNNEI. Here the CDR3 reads CATAPIQETQYF. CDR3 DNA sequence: TGTGCCACTGCTCCCATCCAGGAGACCCAGTACTTC.

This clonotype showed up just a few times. CDR3 DNA sequence: TGTGCCAGCAGTGAGGGACAGGGGATTGTCACAGATACGCAGTATTTT. Amino acids: CASSEGQGIVTDTQYF. This chain links TRBV6-1 with TRBJ2-3; 10 positions match TRBD1. Germline assignment: CDR1 MNHNS and CDR2 SASEGT. This CDR3 has 16 residues. Trimming removed 3 bases from V and 2 bases from J; junction bases left unmatched: 5.

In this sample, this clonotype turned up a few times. The CDR3 DNA reads as TGTGCCAGCAGCTTTCAGCCTAGCGGGGAAAGCTCCTACAATGAGCAGTTCTTC. The encoded protein is CASSFQPSGESSYNEQFF. The gene calls are TRBV7-6 and TRBJ2-1, with 9 bases aligning to TRBD2. The CDR3 has 18 residues. Germline CDR1 reads SGHVS; CDR2 reads FNYEAQ. Unmatched junction bases numbered 9, after V lost 3 bases and J lost 0 bases.

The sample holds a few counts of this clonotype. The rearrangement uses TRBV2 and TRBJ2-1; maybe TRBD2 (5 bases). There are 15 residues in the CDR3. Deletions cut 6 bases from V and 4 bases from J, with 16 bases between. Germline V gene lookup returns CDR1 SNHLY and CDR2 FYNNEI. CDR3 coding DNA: TGTGCCAGCAGATGGGGATCCGGGATTTACAATGAGCAGTTCTTC. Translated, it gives CASRWGSGIYNEQFF.

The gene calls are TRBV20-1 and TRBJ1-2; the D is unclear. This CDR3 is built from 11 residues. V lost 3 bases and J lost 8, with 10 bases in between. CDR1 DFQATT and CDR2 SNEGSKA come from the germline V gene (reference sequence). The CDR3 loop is CSASTPTGYTF. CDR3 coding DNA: TGCAGTGCTAGTACGCCGACCGGCTACACCTTC.